This record covers a single T cell receptor beta chain. This CDR3 has 13 residues. The V segment lost 8 bases and the J segment 7 bases; nucleotides outside the gene matches: 8. Germline V gene lookup returns CDR1 MNHEY and CDR2 SVGAGI. The data derive from a study of T cells after somatic rescue of genetic block. TCRdb keeps only in-frame clones here, not all; method: immunoSEQ multiplex PCR. The table includes 55,000 to 70,000 clones, less than 95% detected once. The receptor was derived from a man in his forties or fifties. The sample consisted of peripheral blood mononuclear cells (PBMCs). The chain has TRBV6-5 and TRBJ1-1; 9 bases match TRBD1. The CDR3 protein is CASRATGGIEAFF. The CDR3 nucleotides read TGTGCCAGCCGGGCGACAGGGGGGATTGAAGCTTTCTTT.